This is a list of T cell receptor beta chains from one sample in a study of T cells after yellow fever vaccination. TCRdb fed the 5' RACE reads into MiXCR, producing one record per CDR3 protein. The repertoire holds about 50,000 distinct CDR3 sequences, with approximately 6.5% as singletons. The sequences come from CD8+ T cells sorted from PBMCs, collected on the day of the first yellow fever vaccination. These receptors came from a young man who received the YFV17D yellow fever vaccine. The CDR3 runs from the conserved cysteine through the conserved F or W. Each record gives: clone size, J gene, D gene, V gene, CDR3 DNA, CDR3 protein. D genes are given only for firm matches. For some rows the clone size is stated as once, few or many, or as a class when expanded; others skip it.

clone_size: few
j_call: TRBJ2-3
d_call: NA
v_call: TRBV2
cdr3_nt: TGTGCCAGCAGGGACTTCCAGCGCGCAGATACGCAGTATTTT
cdr3_aa: CASRDFQRADTQYF

clone_size: NA
j_call: TRBJ2-1
d_call: TRBD1
v_call: TRBV7-6
cdr3_nt: TGTGCCAGCAGCCGGGGACAGCTGAATGAGCAGTTCTTC
cdr3_aa: CASSRGQLNEQFF

clone_size: many
j_call: TRBJ2-7
d_call: NA
v_call: TRBV7-2
cdr3_nt: TGTGCCAGCAGCTTAAGTATAGGGCTGGAGGGCGAGCAGTACTTC
cdr3_aa: CASSLSIGLEGEQYF

clone_size: NA
j_call: TRBJ2-2
d_call: NA
v_call: TRBV6-1
cdr3_nt: TGTGCCAGCAGTGGGTTCTCAAGGAACACCGGGGAGCTGTTTTTT
cdr3_aa: CASSGFSRNTGELFF

clone_size: NA
j_call: TRBJ2-1
d_call: NA
v_call: TRBV5-1
cdr3_nt: TGCGCCAGCAGCTTGCTCGGGGGGCGGAACAATGAGCAGTTCTTC
cdr3_aa: CASSLLGGRNNEQFF

clone_size: few
j_call: TRBJ2-5
d_call: NA
v_call: TRBV5-1
cdr3_nt: TGCGCCAGCAGCCCCGGGGTAGCGGAAACCCAACTCCCTCAAGAGACCCAGTACTTC
cdr3_aa: CASSPGVAETQLPQETQYF

clone_size: NA
j_call: TRBJ1-6
d_call: NA
v_call: TRBV2
cdr3_nt: TGTGCCAGCAGTGAGGAGAGCTCCTATAATTCACCCCTCCACTTT
cdr3_aa: CASSEESSYNSPLHF

clone_size: many
j_call: TRBJ1-4
d_call: TRBD1
v_call: TRBV5-1
cdr3_nt: TGCGCCAGCAGCTTGGGAACAGGGGGCGCAACTAATGAAAAACTGTTTTTT
cdr3_aa: CASSLGTGGATNEKLFF

clone_size: NA
j_call: TRBJ2-1
d_call: TRBD2
v_call: TRBV4-1
cdr3_nt: TGCGCCAGCAGCCTAGAGCGGGGGGGCGGGTATGAGCAGTTCTTC
cdr3_aa: CASSLERGGGYEQFF

clone_size: few
j_call: TRBJ2-4
d_call: NA
v_call: TRBV29-1
cdr3_nt: TGCTGCATAGAGGACGGCAAAAACATTCAGTACTTC
cdr3_aa: CCIEDGKNIQYF

clone_size: NA
j_call: TRBJ1-1
d_call: NA
v_call: TRBV7-9
cdr3_nt: TGTGCCAGCAGTTACCCCGGGCGAACACTGTCTGAAGCTTTCTTT
cdr3_aa: CASSYPGRTLSEAFF

clone_size: many
j_call: TRBJ2-3
d_call: TRBD1
v_call: TRBV28
cdr3_nt: TGTGCCAGCAAAGGACAGGGCACAGATACGCAGTATTTT
cdr3_aa: CASKGQGTDTQYF

clone_size: many
j_call: TRBJ2-2
d_call: NA
v_call: TRBV7-9
cdr3_nt: TGTGCCAGCAGCTTAGTACGGGTGAACACCGGGGAGCTGTTTTTT
cdr3_aa: CASSLVRVNTGELFF